These T cell receptor beta chains were read from a single sample in a study of cytomegalovirus exposure and HLA in healthy donors. This table comes from immunoSEQ multiplex PCR, and its TCRdb copy is limited to in-frame clones, with some not included. The sample has 150,000 or so clones; approximately 80% are singletons. Sequenced sample: PBMCs. These receptor sequences come from a female donor in good health and CMV-seronegative. The CDR3 runs from the conserved cysteine through the conserved F or W. Fields, in order: D gene, clone size, J gene, V gene, CDR3 protein, CDR3 DNA. The D gene is left open where the match is weak. Expanded clones get a size class; other rows say once, few or many, or leave the size out.

D: TRBD2
size: .
J: TRBJ2-1
V: TRBV27
CDR3: CASSPGLAGTKNFNEQFF
DNA: TGTGCCAGCAGTCCGGGACTAGCGGGAACTAAAAACTTCAATGAGCAGTTCTTC

D: TRBD1
size: .
J: TRBJ2-3
V: TRBV5-1
CDR3: CASSLEGLGTGRNTDTQYF
DNA: TGCGCCAGCAGCTTGGAGGGACTGGGGACAGGGAGGAACACAGATACGCAGTATTTT

D: TRBD2
size: few
J: TRBJ2-3
V: TRBV7-9
CDR3: CASSLGTSGDTQYF
DNA: TGTGCCAGCAGCTTAGGGACTAGCGGAGATACGCAGTATTTT

D: TRBD1
size: .
J: TRBJ2-6
V: TRBV5-1
CDR3: CASSLGGQGYGANVLTF
DNA: TGCGCCAGCAGCTTGGGGGGACAGGGATACGGGGCCAACGTCCTGACTTTC

D: TRBD1
size: .
J: TRBJ2-7
V: TRBV6-5
CDR3: CASSLKWDSSYEQYF
DNA: TGTGCCAGCAGTTTAAAGTGGGACAGCTCCTACGAGCAGTACTTC

D: .
size: .
J: TRBJ2-7
V: TRBV28
CDR3: CASSSPGRSYEQYF
DNA: TGTGCCAGCAGCTCTCCAGGGAGGTCCTACGAGCAGTACTTC

D: .
size: .
J: TRBJ2-4
V: TRBV5-6
CDR3: CASSFGDSKNIQYF
DNA: TGTGCCAGCAGCTTTGGGGACTCCAAAAACATTCAGTACTTC

D: TRBD1
size: .
J: TRBJ1-1
V: TRBV28
CDR3: CASSPGDSWWSTEAFF
DNA: TGTGCCAGCAGTCCCGGGGACAGCTGGTGGAGCACTGAAGCTTTCTTT

D: .
size: .
J: TRBJ2-5
V: TRBV5-6
CDR3: CASAGTRRETQYF
DNA: TGTGCCAGTGCCGGGACACGAAGGGAGACCCAGTACTTC

D: .
size: once
J: TRBJ1-1
V: TRBV7-2
CDR3: CASSLVGGMNTEAFF
DNA: TGTGCCAGCAGCTTAGTCGGGGGGATGAACACTGAAGCTTTCTTT

D: TRBD1
size: .
J: TRBJ1-1
V: TRBV7-2
CDR3: CASSWDRGNTEAFF
DNA: TGTGCCAGCAGCTGGGACAGGGGGAACACTGAAGCTTTCTTT

D: .
size: .
J: TRBJ1-1
V: TRBV5-6
CDR3: CASSLGGRTEAFF
DNA: TGTGCCAGCAGCTTGGGCGGGAGGACTGAAGCTTTCTTT

D: .
size: .
J: TRBJ2-7
V: TRBV29-1
CDR3: CSVEESTGEQYF
DNA: TGCAGCGTTGAAGAATCGACGGGTGAGCAGTACTTC

D: .
size: .
J: TRBJ2-7
V: TRBV21-1
CDR3: CASSTWDSSYEQYF
DNA: TGTGCCAGCAGCACGTGGGACAGCTCCTACGAGCAGTACTTC

D: TRBD1
size: .
J: TRBJ2-6
V: TRBV2
CDR3: CASSGDRAAGANVLTF
DNA: TGTGCCAGCAGTGGGGACAGGGCGGCTGGGGCCAACGTCCTGACTTTC

D: TRBD1
size: .
J: TRBJ2-1
V: TRBV11-1
CDR3: CASSLNEGAVEQFF
DNA: TGTGCCAGCAGCTTAAATGAGGGGGCGGTTGAGCAGTTCTTC

D: .
size: .
J: TRBJ2-3
V: TRBV14
CDR3: CASSQVSTQYF
DNA: TGTGCCAGCAGCCAAGTCAGTACGCAGTATTTT

D: TRBD2
size: .
J: TRBJ2-1
V: TRBV27
CDR3: CASSSSRLAGVYNEQFF
DNA: TGTGCCAGCAGTTCCTCAAGACTAGCGGGAGTCTACAATGAGCAGTTCTTC

D: TRBD2
size: .
J: TRBJ2-7
V: TRBV28
CDR3: CASRLAGGTHEQYF
DNA: TGTGCCAGCAGACTAGCGGGAGGAACCCACGAGCAGTACTTC

D: TRBD1
size: .
J: TRBJ2-7
V: TRBV27
CDR3: CASMLGGTGRFF
DNA: TGTGCCAGCATGTTAGGTGGGACAGGCAGGTTTTTC

D: .
size: .
J: TRBJ1-1
V: TRBV28
CDR3: CASSPPLNTEAFF
DNA: TGTGCCAGCAGTCCCCCTTTGAACACTGAAGCTTTCTTT

D: .
size: .
J: TRBJ2-2
V: TRBV6-5
CDR3: CASSYSALANTGELFF
DNA: TGCGCCAGCAGTTACTCAGCCTTAGCGAACACCGGGGAGCTGTTTTTT

D: .
size: .
J: TRBJ2-7
V: TRBV6-5
CDR3: CASSVWASEQYF
DNA: TGTGCCAGCAGTGTATGGGCCTCCGAGCAGTACTTC

D: TRBD1
size: .
J: TRBJ2-1
V: TRBV6-5
CDR3: CASSWTGKDDEQFF
DNA: TGTGCCAGCAGTTGGACAGGGAAAGACGATGAGCAGTTCTTC

D: TRBD2
size: .
J: TRBJ2-4
V: TRBV5-4
CDR3: CASSPGLGVLIQYF
DNA: TGTGCCAGCAGCCCCGGACTAGGGGTGCTCATTCAGTACTTC

D: .
size: .
J: TRBJ2-7
V: TRBV4-1
CDR3: CASSQDIGGAPYEQYF
DNA: TGCGCCAGCAGCCAAGATATCGGGGGTGCCCCCTACGAGCAGTACTTC

D: .
size: .
J: TRBJ2-1
V: TRBV7-3
CDR3: CASRTQRMARDEQFF
DNA: TGTGCCAGCAGGACTCAGCGGATGGCGCGGGATGAGCAGTTCTTC

D: TRBD2
size: .
J: TRBJ2-7
V: TRBV27
CDR3: CASSYSGRAYEQYF
DNA: TGTGCCAGCAGTTATAGCGGGAGGGCCTACGAGCAGTACTTC

D: .
size: .
J: TRBJ1-1
V: TRBV11-1
CDR3: CASSLQDRGTEAFF
DNA: TGTGCCAGCAGCTTACAAGATCGGGGGACTGAAGCTTTCTTT

D: .
size: .
J: TRBJ2-1
V: TRBV5-6
CDR3: CASSSFSYNEQFF
DNA: TGTGCCAGCAGCTCCTTCTCCTACAATGAGCAGTTCTTC

D: TRBD2
size: once
J: TRBJ2-7
V: TRBV18
CDR3: CASSPVAGASHEQYF
DNA: TGTGCCAGCTCACCGGTAGCGGGAGCGTCCCACGAGCAGTACTTC

D: TRBD1
size: .
J: TRBJ1-1
V: TRBV5-1
CDR3: CASSRDRTNTEAFF
DNA: TGCGCCAGCAGCCGGGACAGAACGAACACTGAAGCTTTCTTT

D: .
size: once
J: TRBJ2-7
V: TRBV6-5
CDR3: CASSLLGGEQYF
DNA: TGTGCCAGCAGTTTATTAGGGGGCGAGCAGTACTTC

D: TRBD2
size: once
J: TRBJ2-7
V: TRBV28
CDR3: CASSRGDRRYEQYF
DNA: TGTGCCAGCAGCCGGGGGGACCGCCGGTACGAGCAGTACTTC

D: .
size: .
J: TRBJ2-7
V: TRBV27
CDR3: CASSYGNRYEQYF
DNA: TGTGCCAGCAGTTATGGTAACAGGTACGAGCAGTACTTC

D: TRBD2
size: .
J: TRBJ2-1
V: TRBV27
CDR3: CASSGLGDNEQFF
DNA: TGTGCCAGCAGCGGACTAGGGGACAATGAGCAGTTCTTC

D: .
size: .
J: TRBJ1-5
V: TRBV6-6
CDR3: CASNTAGSNQPQHF
DNA: TGTGCCAGCAACACAGCTGGGAGCAATCAGCCCCAGCATTTT

D: .
size: .
J: TRBJ1-4
V: TRBV29-1
CDR3: CSAVREKLFF
DNA: TGCAGCGCCGTCAGAGAAAAACTGTTTTTT

D: .
size: .
J: TRBJ1-3
V: TRBV7-9
CDR3: CASSFAGTGNTIYF
DNA: TGTGCCAGCAGCTTTGCAGGGACTGGAAACACCATATATTTT

D: .
size: .
J: TRBJ1-6
V: TRBV7-9
CDR3: CASSLERAGNSPLHF
DNA: TGTGCCAGCAGCTTAGAAAGGGCAGGGAATTCACCCCTCCACTTT

D: TRBD2
size: many
J: TRBJ2-1
V: TRBV10-1
CDR3: CASSDEAGGPSEQFF
DNA: TGCGCCAGCAGTGACGAAGCGGGAGGGCCATCTGAGCAGTTCTTC

D: .
size: .
J: TRBJ2-1
V: TRBV5-1
CDR3: CASSLDRAVGNEQFF
DNA: TGCGCCAGCAGCTTGGACAGGGCCGTGGGGAATGAGCAGTTCTTC